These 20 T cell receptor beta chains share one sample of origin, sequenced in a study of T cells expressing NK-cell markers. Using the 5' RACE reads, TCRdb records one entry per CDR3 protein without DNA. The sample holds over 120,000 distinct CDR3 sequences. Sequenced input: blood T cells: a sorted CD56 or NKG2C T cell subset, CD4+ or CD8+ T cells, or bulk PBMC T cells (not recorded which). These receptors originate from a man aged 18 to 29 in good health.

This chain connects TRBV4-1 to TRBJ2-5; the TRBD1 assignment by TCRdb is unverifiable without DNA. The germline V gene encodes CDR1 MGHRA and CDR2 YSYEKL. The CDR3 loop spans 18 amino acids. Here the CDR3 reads CASSQVRGRSWEEETQYF.

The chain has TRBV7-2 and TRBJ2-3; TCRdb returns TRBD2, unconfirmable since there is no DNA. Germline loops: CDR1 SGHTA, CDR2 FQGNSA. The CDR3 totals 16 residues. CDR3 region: CASSPASGMTTDTQYF.

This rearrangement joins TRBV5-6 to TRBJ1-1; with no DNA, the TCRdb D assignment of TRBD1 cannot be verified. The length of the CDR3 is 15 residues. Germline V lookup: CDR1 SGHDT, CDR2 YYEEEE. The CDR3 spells CASSLGQGMNTEAFF.

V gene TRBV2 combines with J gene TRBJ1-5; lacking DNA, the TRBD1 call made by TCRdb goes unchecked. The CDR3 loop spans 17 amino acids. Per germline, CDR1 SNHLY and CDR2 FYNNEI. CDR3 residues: CASSEGHTEGVLQPQHF.

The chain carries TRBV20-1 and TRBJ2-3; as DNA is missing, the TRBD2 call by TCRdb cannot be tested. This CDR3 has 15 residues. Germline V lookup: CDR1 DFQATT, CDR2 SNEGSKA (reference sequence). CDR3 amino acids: CSARDLAGWTDTQYF.

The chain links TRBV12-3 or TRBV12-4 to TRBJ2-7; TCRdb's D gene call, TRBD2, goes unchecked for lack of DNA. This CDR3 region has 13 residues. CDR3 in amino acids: CASRPGGNYEQYF.

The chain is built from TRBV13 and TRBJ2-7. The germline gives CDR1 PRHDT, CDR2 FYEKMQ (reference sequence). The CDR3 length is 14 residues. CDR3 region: CASSLDRSSYEQYF.

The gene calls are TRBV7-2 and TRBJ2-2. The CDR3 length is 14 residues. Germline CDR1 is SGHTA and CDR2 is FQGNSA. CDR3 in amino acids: CASSPYSFTGELFF.

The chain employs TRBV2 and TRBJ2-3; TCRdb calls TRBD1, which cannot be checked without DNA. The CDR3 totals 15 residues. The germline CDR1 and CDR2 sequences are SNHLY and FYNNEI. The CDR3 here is CANHRDTTSTDTQYF.

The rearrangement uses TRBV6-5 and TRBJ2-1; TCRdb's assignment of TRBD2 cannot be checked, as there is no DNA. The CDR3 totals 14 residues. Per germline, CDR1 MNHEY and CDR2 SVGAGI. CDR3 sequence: CASSSGTQLNEQFF.

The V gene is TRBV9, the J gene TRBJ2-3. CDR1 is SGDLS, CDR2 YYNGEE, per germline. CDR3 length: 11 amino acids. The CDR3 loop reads CASTHADTQYF. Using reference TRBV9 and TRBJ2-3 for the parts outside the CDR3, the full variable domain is DSGVTQTPKHLITATGQRVTLRCSPRSGDLSVYWYQQSLDQGLQFLIQYYNGEERAKGNILERFSAQQFPDLHSELNLSSLELGDSALYFCASTHADTQYFGPGTRLTVL.

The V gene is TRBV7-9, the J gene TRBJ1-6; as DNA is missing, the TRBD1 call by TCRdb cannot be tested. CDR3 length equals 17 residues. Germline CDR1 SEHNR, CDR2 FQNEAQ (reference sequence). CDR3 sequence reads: CASSSRVGDRENSPLHF.

CDR3 sequence reads: CASSPTTGSHYGYTF. The chain recombines TRBV6-5 with TRBJ1-2; TCRdb's D call of TRBD1 is untestable without DNA. This CDR3 comprises 15 residues. Germline CDR1 is MNHEY and CDR2 is SVGAGI.

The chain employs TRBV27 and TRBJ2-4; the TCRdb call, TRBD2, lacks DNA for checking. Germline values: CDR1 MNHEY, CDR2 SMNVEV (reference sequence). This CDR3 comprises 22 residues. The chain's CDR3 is CASSSPGTSGRTRSLAKNIQYF.

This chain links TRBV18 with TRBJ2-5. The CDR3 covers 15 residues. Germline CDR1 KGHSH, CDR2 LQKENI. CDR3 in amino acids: CASSPQRGNQETQYF.

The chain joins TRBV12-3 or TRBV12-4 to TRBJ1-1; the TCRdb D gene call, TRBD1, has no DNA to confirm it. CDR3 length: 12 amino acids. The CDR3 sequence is CASSPPGTEAFF.

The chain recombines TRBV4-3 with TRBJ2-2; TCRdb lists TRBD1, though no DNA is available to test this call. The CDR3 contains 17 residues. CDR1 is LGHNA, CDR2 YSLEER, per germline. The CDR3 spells CASSQDRTGDYTGELFF.

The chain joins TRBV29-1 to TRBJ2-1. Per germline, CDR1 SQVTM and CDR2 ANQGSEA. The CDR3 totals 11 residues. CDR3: CSVSLGNEQFF.

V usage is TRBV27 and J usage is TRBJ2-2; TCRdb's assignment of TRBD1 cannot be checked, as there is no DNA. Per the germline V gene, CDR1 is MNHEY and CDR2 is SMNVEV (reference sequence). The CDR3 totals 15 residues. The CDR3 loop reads CASSTRRSGTGELFF.

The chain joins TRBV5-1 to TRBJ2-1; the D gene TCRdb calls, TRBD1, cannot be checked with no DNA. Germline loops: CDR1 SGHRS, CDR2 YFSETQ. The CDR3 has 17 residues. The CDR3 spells CASSGGTVISSYNEQFF.